The 2 T cell receptor beta chains below were found in one sample sequenced in a study of cytomegalovirus exposure and HLA in healthy donors. Primers included in the PCR were 60 Vbeta and 13 Jbeta primers. Method: immunoSEQ multiplex PCR; TCRdb's copy keeps in-frame clones and lacks some. The table shows nearly 300,000 clones, with 86% occurring only once. Sequences were obtained from PBMCs. These receptors all stem from a middle-aged man in good health and CMV-seropositive.

This clone was seen a handful of times. V is TRBV19 and J is TRBJ1-1, with unresolved D. Trimming left V 7 bases short and J 3 bases short, with 15 bases between. CDR1 and CDR2 (germline): LNHDA, SQIVND (reference sequence). This CDR3 is built from 14 residues. The CDR3 coding sequence is TGTGCCAGTACCGCGAGAGGGAAGGACACTGAAGCTTTCTTT. Translation gives CASTARGKDTEAFF. Drawing the rest from reference TRBV19 and TRBJ1-1, the complete variable domain is DGGITQSPKYLFRKEGQNVTLSCEQNLNHDAMYWYRQDPGQGLRLIYYSQIVNDFQKGDIAEGYSVSREKKESFPLTVTSAQKNPTAFYLCASTARGKDTEAFFGQGTRLTVV.

The genes are TRBV7-9 and TRBJ2-7, with D perhaps matching TRBD1 (6 bases). Germline V gene lookup returns CDR1 SEHNR and CDR2 FQNEAQ (reference sequence). V dropped 4 bases and J dropped 5 bases, with 15 bases sitting between them. The CDR3 loop spans 14 amino acids. The CDR3 nucleotides are TGTGCCAGCAGCTCCGGCAGGGGAAAGGACGAGCAGTACTTC. It encodes CASSSGRGKDEQYF.